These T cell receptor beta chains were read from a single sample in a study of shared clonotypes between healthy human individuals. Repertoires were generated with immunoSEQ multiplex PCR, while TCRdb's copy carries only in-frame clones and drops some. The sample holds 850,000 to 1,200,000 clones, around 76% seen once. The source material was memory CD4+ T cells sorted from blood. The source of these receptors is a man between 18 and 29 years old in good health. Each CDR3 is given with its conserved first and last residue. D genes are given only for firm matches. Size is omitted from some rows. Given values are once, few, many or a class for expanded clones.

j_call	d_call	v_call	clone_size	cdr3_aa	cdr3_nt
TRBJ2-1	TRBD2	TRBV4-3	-	CASSPGTSGTWAYNEQFF	TGCGCCAGCAGCCCCGGGACTAGCGGGACCTGGGCATACAATGAGCAGTTCTTC
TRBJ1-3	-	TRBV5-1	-	CASRSDGLNSGNTIYF	TGCGCCAGCAGGTCGGACGGGTTGAACTCTGGAAACACCATATATTTT
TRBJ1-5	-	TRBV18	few	CASSSDSNQPQHF	TGTGCCAGCTCATCCGATAGCAATCAGCCCCAGCATTTT
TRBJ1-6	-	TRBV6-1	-	CASSIGRETPLHF	TGTGCCAGCAGTATCGGCAGGGAGACACCCCTCCACTTT
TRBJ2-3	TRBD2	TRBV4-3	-	CASSQDLRTSGLGGTDTQYF	TGCGCCAGCAGCCAAGATCTGAGGACTAGCGGGCTCGGGGGCACAGATACGCAGTATTTT
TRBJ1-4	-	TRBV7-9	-	CASSLTRQVNEKLFF	TGTGCCAGCAGCTTAACCCGACAGGTCAATGAAAAACTGTTTTTT
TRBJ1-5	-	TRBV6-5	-	CASSERDGYQPQHF	TGTGCCAGCAGTGAGCGGGACGGCTATCAGCCCCAGCATTTT
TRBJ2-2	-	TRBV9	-	CASSVGDRPNTGELFF	TGTGCCAGCAGCGTAGGAGACAGGCCGAACACCGGGGAGCTGTTTTTT
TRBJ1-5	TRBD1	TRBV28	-	CASSPTGQGGQPQHF	TGTGCCAGCAGTCCCACGGGACAGGGCGGCCAGCCCCAGCATTTT
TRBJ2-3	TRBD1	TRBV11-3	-	CASSPGQGGFPDTQYF	TGTGCCAGCAGCCCAGGACAGGGTGGATTCCCAGATACGCAGTATTTT
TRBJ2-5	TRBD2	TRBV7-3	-	CARANGSGGGGETQYF	TGTGCCCGCGCAAACGGCAGCGGGGGCGGAGGAGAGACCCAGTACTTC
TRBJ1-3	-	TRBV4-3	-	CASSQVPGSTGNTIYF	TGCGCCAGCAGCCAAGTTCCAGGATCAACTGGAAACACCATATATTTT
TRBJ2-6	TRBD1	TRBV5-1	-	CASTPGQEAGANVLTF	TGCGCCAGCACCCCGGGACAGGAAGCTGGGGCCAACGTCCTGACTTTC
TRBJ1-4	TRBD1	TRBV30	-	CAWRRTGVSTNEKLFF	TGTGCCTGGAGAAGGACAGGGGTATCAACTAATGAAAAACTGTTTTTT
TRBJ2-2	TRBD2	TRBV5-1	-	CASSAGTSAVGGELFF	TGCGCCAGCAGCGCCGGGACTAGCGCCGTGGGCGGGGAGCTGTTTTTT
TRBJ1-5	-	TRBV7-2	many	CASSPSYSNQPQHF	TGTGCCAGCAGCCCCAGTTATAGCAATCAGCCCCAGCATTTT
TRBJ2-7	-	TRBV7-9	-	CASSFTNLYEQYF	TGTGCCAGCAGCTTTACTAACCTCTACGAGCAGTACTTC
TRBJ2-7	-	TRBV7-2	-	CASSQSGEQYF	TGTGCCAGCAGCCAGTCGGGGGAGCAGTACTTC
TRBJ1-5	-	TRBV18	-	CASSRGQSNQPQHF	TGTGCCAGCTCCCGAGGACAGAGCAATCAGCCCCAGCATTTT
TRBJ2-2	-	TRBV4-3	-	CASSLQENTGELFF	TGCGCCAGCAGCCTACAAGAGAACACCGGGGAGCTGTTTTTT
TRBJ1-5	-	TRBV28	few	CASSLGRGQISNQPQHF	TGTGCCAGCAGTTTAGGCCGAGGACAGATTAGCAATCAGCCCCAGCATTTT
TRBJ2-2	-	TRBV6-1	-	CASSPSRQGTGELFF	TGTGCCAGCAGCCCGTCCAGGCAGGGCACCGGGGAGCTGTTTTTT
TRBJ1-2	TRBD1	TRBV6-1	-	CASSGDFGQGGYTF	TGTGCCAGCAGTGGGGATTTTGGACAGGGCGGCTACACCTTC
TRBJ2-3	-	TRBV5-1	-	CASTPGTPSTDTQYF	TGCGCCAGCACCCCCGGGACCCCTAGCACAGATACGCAGTATTTT
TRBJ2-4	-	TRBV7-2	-	CASSPSNGNIQYF	TGTGCCAGCAGCCCCAGTAACGGGAACATTCAGTACTTC
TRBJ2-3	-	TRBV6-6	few	CASSPRDTQYF	TGTGCCAGCAGCCCGCGGGATACGCAGTATTTT
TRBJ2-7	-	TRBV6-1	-	CASRPATVSSYEQYF	TGTGCCAGCAGACCGGCGACAGTCAGCTCCTACGAGCAGTACTTC
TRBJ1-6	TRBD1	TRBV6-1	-	CASSETWGTGASNSPLHF	TGTGCCAGCAGTGAAACGTGGGGGACAGGGGCTTCGAATTCACCCCTCCACTTT
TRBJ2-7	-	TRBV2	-	CASRGNEQYF	TGTGCCAGCAGGGGAAACGAGCAGTACTTC
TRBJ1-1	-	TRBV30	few	CAWSVLRDTEAFF	TGTGCCTGGAGTGTTTTAAGGGACACTGAAGCTTTCTTT
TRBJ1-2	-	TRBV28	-	CASSQGSRKNYGYTF	TGTGCCAGCAGTCAGGGGAGTAGGAAGAACTATGGCTACACCTTC
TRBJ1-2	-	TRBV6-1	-	CASRLLVFGDYGYTF	TGTGCCAGCCGTCTGCTGGTCTTTGGGGACTATGGCTACACCTTC
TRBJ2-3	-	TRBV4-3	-	CASSQQLPTGSVDTQYF	TGCGCCAGCAGCCAACAACTACCGACAGGCTCCGTAGATACGCAGTATTTT
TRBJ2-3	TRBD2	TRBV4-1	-	CASSQGVAGGPITSTDTQYF	TGCGCCAGCAGCCAAGGGGTAGCGGGGGGCCCGATTACTAGCACAGATACGCAGTATTTT
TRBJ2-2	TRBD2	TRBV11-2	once	CASSRLAGDTGELFF	TGTGCCAGCAGCCGACTAGCGGGAGACACCGGGGAGCTGTTTTTT
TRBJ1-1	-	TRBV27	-	CASSLSSAGSVNTEAFF	TGTGCCAGCAGTTTATCCTCCGCAGGGTCCGTGAACACTGAAGCTTTCTTT
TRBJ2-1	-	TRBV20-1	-	CSAEGTGEQFF	TGCAGTGCGGAGGGTACAGGGGAGCAGTTCTTC
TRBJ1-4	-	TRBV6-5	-	CASRRQDTTNEKLFF	TGTGCCAGCAGACGACAGGACACAACTAATGAAAAACTGTTTTTT
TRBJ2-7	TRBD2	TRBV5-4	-	CASSSGLAVYEQYF	TGTGCCAGCAGCTCGGGACTAGCAGTCTACGAGCAGTACTTC
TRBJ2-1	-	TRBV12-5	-	CASGLGSGSSYNEQFF	TGTGCTAGTGGTTTGGGGTCTGGGAGCTCCTACAATGAGCAGTTCTTC
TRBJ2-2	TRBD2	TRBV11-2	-	CASSLLASGRGELFF	TGTGCCAGCAGCTTATTGGCTAGCGGGAGGGGGGAGCTGTTTTTT
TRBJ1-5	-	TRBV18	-	CASSLDRNSNQPQHF	TGTGCCAGCTCACTAGACAGGAATAGCAATCAGCCCCAGCATTTT
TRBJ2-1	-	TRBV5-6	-	CASSLEGTRRSNEQFF	TGTGCCAGCAGCTTGGAAGGGACTCGAAGGTCCAATGAGCAGTTCTTC
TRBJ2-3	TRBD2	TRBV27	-	CASGTSGRDTQYF	TGTGCCAGCGGGACTAGCGGGAGGGATACGCAGTATTTT
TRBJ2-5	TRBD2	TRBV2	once	CASSEASGGQETQYF	TGTGCCAGCAGTGAAGCCAGCGGGGGACAAGAGACCCAGTACTTC
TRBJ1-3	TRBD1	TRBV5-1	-	CASSQDRVSGNTIYF	TGCGCCAGCAGCCAAGACAGGGTCTCTGGAAACACCATATATTTT
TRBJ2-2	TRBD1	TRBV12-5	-	CASGSGQGEKGTGELFF	TGTGCTAGTGGTTCAGGACAGGGTGAAAAGGGCACCGGGGAGCTGTTTTTT
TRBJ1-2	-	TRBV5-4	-	CASSFLGGTYGYTF	TGTGCCAGCAGCTTCCTCGGGGGCACCTATGGCTACACCTTC
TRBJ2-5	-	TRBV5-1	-	CASSFGGQSEETQYF	TGCGCCAGCAGCTTCGGGGGGCAATCGGAGGAGACCCAGTACTTC
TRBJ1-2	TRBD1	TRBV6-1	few	CASSEQGQAYGYTF	TGTGCCAGCAGTGAACAGGGACAGGCCTATGGCTACACCTTC
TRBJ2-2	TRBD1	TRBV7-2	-	CASSPQGATGELFF	TGTGCCAGCAGCCCACAGGGGGCGACCGGGGAGCTGTTTTTT
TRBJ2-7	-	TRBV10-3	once	CAIRGDTTYEQYF	TGTGCCATCAGAGGGGACACAACCTACGAGCAGTACTTC
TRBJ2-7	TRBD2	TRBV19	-	CASSSHSGGSYEQYF	TGTGCCAGTAGTTCCCATAGCGGGGGTTCCTACGAGCAGTACTTC
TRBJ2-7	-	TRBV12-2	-	CASPHESDPSYEQYF	TGTGCAAGTCCCCACGAGTCCGACCCGTCCTACGAGCAGTACTTC
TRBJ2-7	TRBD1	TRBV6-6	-	CASSLDRVEQYF	TGTGCCAGCAGTCTGGACAGGGTTGAGCAGTACTTC
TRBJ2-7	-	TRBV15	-	CATSALRAYEQYF	TGTGCCACTTCGGCACTACGAGCCTACGAGCAGTACTTC
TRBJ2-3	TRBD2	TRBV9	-	CASSVDGLASTDTQYF	TGTGCCAGCAGCGTGGACGGACTAGCGAGCACAGATACGCAGTATTTT
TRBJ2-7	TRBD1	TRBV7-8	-	CASSLRDRTHEQYF	TGTGCCAGCAGCTTACGGGACAGGACCCACGAGCAGTACTTC
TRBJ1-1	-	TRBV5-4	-	CASSLGLMNTEAFF	TGTGCCAGCAGCTTAGGCCTGATGAACACTGAAGCTTTCTTT